Below, 20 T cell receptor beta chains from the same sample are listed, as sequenced in a study of blood T cell repertoires in COVID-19. Measured with immunoSEQ multiplex PCR; TCRdb has only the in-frame clones, and not every one. The data contain about 440,000 clones, 90% of them singletons. The specimen sequenced was PBMCs or T cells enriched from blood (not recorded which). These receptors came from a man younger than 30 who had recovered from COVID-19.

This clone was recorded once. V usage is TRBV6-5 and J usage is TRBJ2-7; 8 nucleotides align to TRBD2. The CDR3 has 13 residues. V lost 8 bases, J lost 6 bases, and 9 bases stayed unmatched. Germline assignment: CDR1 MNHEY and CDR2 SVGAGI. The CDR3 loop reads CASSRGALREQYF. In nucleotides, the CDR3 is TGTGCCAGCTCGCGGGGGGCCTTACGCGAGCAGTACTTC.

The chain is built from TRBV5-4 and TRBJ2-2; 10 bases are shared with TRBD1. The CDR3 loop spans 16 amino acids. V lost 4 bases to trimming and J lost 3 bases; unmatched junction nucleotides: 6. Germline V CDR1 and CDR2: SGHNT, YYREEE (reference sequence). CDR3 protein: CASSGGTGAYTGELFF. The CDR3 DNA is TGTGCCAGCAGCGGGGGGACAGGGGCGTACACCGGGGAGCTGTTTTTT.

The chain couples TRBV2 to TRBJ2-7, with 7 bases matching TRBD1. Germline trimming cut 4 bases from V and 5 bases from J; bases unmatched to any gene: 8. Germline CDR1 SNHLY, CDR2 FYNNEI. CDR3 length: 14 residues. CDR3 loop: CASSATLGGHEQYF. The CDR3 DNA sequence: TGTGCCAGCAGTGCCACATTAGGGGGCCACGAGCAGTACTTC.

This chain links TRBV7-9 with TRBJ1-2; the D gene is possibly TRBD1 (5 bases). Per the germline V gene, CDR1 is SEHNR and CDR2 is FQNEAQ (reference sequence). Trimming took off 5 bases at V and 3 bases at J, with 16 bases between the two ends. The CDR3 runs to 15 residues. CDR3 coding DNA: TGTGCCAGCAGCCTTACCCATCGGGGGGACTATGGCTACACCTTC. Translating gives CASSLTHRGDYGYTF.

The rearrangement links TRBV11-1 to TRBJ1-6; no reliable D call. V shed 5 bases and J shed 8 bases, with 10 bases lying between them. CDR1 SGHAT and CDR2 FQDESV come from the germline V gene (reference sequence). CDR3 size: 13 residues. CDR3: CASSISGDSPLHF. The CDR3 DNA follows: TGTGCCAGCAGCATTAGCGGGGATTCACCCCTCCACTTT. Drawing the rest from reference TRBV11-1 and TRBJ1-6, the complete variable domain is EAEVAQSPRYKITEKSQAVAFWCDPISGHATLYWYRQILGQGPELLVQFQDESVVDDSQLPKDRFSAERLKGVDSTLKIQPAELGDSAMYLCASSISGDSPLHFGNGTRLTVT.

The chain carries TRBV10-3 and TRBJ1-5; D is uncertain. The germline V gene encodes CDR1 ENHRY and CDR2 SYGVKD. The CDR3 sequence is 12 residues long. V was clipped by 10 bases and J by 0 bases, with 7 bases between them. The CDR3 spells CATSYSNQPQHF. CDR3 sequence (DNA): TGTGCCACCTCGTATAGCAATCAGCCCCAGCATTTT.

This chain joins TRBV19 and TRBJ2-1; D is unclear. Trimming removed 6 bases at V and 7 bases at J, with 10 bases between. The germline V gene has CDR1 LNHDA and CDR2 SQIVND (reference sequence). The CDR3 contains 12 residues. The CDR3 coding sequence is TGTGCCAGTAGCCGACTTCTTAATGAGCAGTTCTTC. Translation gives CASSRLLNEQFF.

This clone was recorded only once. The chain has TRBV6-5 and TRBJ1-1, with TRBD1 as a possible D gene (5 bases). The CDR3 loop spans 13 amino acids. The V end was cut by 10 bases, the J end by 2 bases, with 14 bases between. The V gene's germline CDR1 is MNHEY and CDR2 SVGAGI. CDR3 region: CATQPGRNTEAFF. The CDR3 bases are TGTGCCACACAACCAGGGCGAAACACTGAAGCTTTCTTT.

The V and J genes are TRBV24-1 and TRBJ1-2; the D gene is possibly TRBD1 (6 bases). This CDR3 comprises 15 residues. V dropped 9 bases and J dropped 2 bases, with 18 bases sitting between them. Germline-derived CDR1 and CDR2 are KGHDR and SFDVKD. DNA of the CDR3: TGTGCCACCCAGGACAGAGAAAAAAACAACTATGGCTACACCTTC. This codes for CATQDREKNNYGYTF.

The gene calls are TRBV11-3 and TRBJ2-2; 12 nucleotides line up with TRBD2. V lost 4 bases and J lost 4; bases outside the gene matches: 7. Germline lookup yields CDR1 SGHNT and CDR2 YENEEA. The CDR3 sequence is 17 residues long. The CDR3 here is CASSSGLAGISTGELFF. The CDR3 DNA reads TGTGCCAGCAGCTCGGGACTAGCGGGCATCAGCACCGGGGAGCTGTTTTTT.

The rearrangement joins TRBV27 to TRBJ2-7; D remains ambiguous. The germline V gene has CDR1 MNHEY and CDR2 SMNVEV (reference sequence). V was pared by 4 bases and J by 0 bases, with 4 bases between. The CDR3 runs 12 residues. The CDR3 coding sequence is TGTGCCAGCAGTTCCCTCTCCTACGAGCAGTACTTC. Residues: CASSSLSYEQYF.

The chain joins TRBV10-3 to TRBJ1-1; D is uncertain. The V gene's germline CDR1 is ENHRY and CDR2 SYGVKD. V lost 1 base and J lost 4, with 13 bases in between. The CDR3 spans 15 residues. CDR3 in amino acids: CAISEFRTAGTEAFF. The CDR3, as DNA: TGTGCCATCAGTGAGTTCAGGACCGCGGGCACTGAAGCTTTCTTT.

This clone was seen only once. V gene TRBV13 combines with J gene TRBJ2-1; D gene unclear. This CDR3 is built from 15 residues. Germline lookup yields CDR1 PRHDT and CDR2 FYEKMQ (reference sequence). V was trimmed by 4 bases and J by 1 base, leaving 11 bases between them. The CDR3 loop reads CASSSDSGSYNEQFF. The CDR3 nucleotides are TGTGCCAGCAGCTCAGACTCTGGGTCCTACAATGAGCAGTTCTTC.

This clone was recorded once. The genes are TRBV18 and TRBJ1-5, with D uncertain. V lost 0 bases and J lost 0, with 6 bases in between. Germline lookup yields CDR1 KGHSH and CDR2 LQKENI. This CDR3 contains 15 residues. CDR3: CASSPPGPSNQPQHF. CDR3 bases: TGTGCCAGCTCACCACCCGGTCCTAGCAATCAGCCCCAGCATTTT.

The V and J genes are TRBV6-6 and TRBJ2-2; TRBD1 aligns across 12 bases. V lost 6 bases and J lost 4; bases outside the gene matches: 9. The CDR3 extends over 17 amino acids. Germline CDR1 and CDR2: MNHNY and SVGAGI (reference sequence). CDR3: CASSRGDRGRGTGELFF. CDR3 nucleotide sequence: TGTGCCAGCAGCCGAGGGGACAGGGGGCGCGGCACCGGGGAGCTGTTTTTT.

The chain links TRBV24-1 to TRBJ1-6; 7 bases are shared with TRBD1. The CDR3 consists of 16 residues. Germline V lookup: CDR1 KGHDR, CDR2 SFDVKD. The trim removed 2 bases at V and 7 bases at J, leaving 7 bases unmatched. This chain's CDR3 is CATSDSSGTENSPLHF. In DNA form, the CDR3 reads TGTGCCACCAGTGATTCCTCCGGGACAGAGAATTCACCCCTCCACTTT.

Turning to this clone: Other DNA sequences of this sample code for an identical CDR3. This chain links TRBV7-3 with TRBJ2-1, with TRBD2 identical over 15 bases. The CDR3 is 14 residues long. After removal of 4 bases from V and 10 bases from J, the junction contained 2 bases not matched to a gene. Germline assignment: CDR1 SGHTA and CDR2 FQGTGA. CDR3 bases: TGTGCCAGCAGCTCCGGACTAGCGGGAGGGGAGCAGTTCTTC. Translation: CASSSGLAGGEQFF. Full variable domain (rest looked up from reference TRBV7-3 and TRBJ2-1): GAGVSQTPSNKVTEKGKYVELRCDPISGHTALYWYRQSLGQGPEFLIYFQGTGAADDSGLPNDRFFAVRPEGSVSTLKIQRTERGDSAVYLCASSSGLAGGEQFFGPGTRLTVL.

This clone has just one count. The rearrangement uses TRBV3-1 (or the pseudogene TRBV3-2) and TRBJ1-1, with D perhaps TRBD1 (5 bases). V was trimmed by 4 bases and J by 0 bases, leaving 18 bases between them. Germline loops: CDR1 LGHDT, CDR2 YNNKEL (reference sequence). This CDR3 has 17 amino acids. The CDR3 here is CASSPTPWGGMNTEAFF. The DNA of the CDR3 is TGTGCCAGCAGCCCCACCCCTTGGGGGGGAATGAACACTGAAGCTTTCTTT.

This clone was seen only once. This chain uses TRBV5-5 with TRBJ1-2; D might be TRBD1 (6 bases). The length of the CDR3 is 19 residues. Germline assignment: CDR1 SGHKS and CDR2 YYEKEE (reference sequence). V was cut by 0 bases and J by 1 base, with 22 bases left in between. The CDR3 bases are TGTGCCAGCAGCTTGGACAGGGTGGCCCTATTCCCATATAACTATGGCTACACCTTC. As protein: CASSLDRVALFPYNYGYTF.

The rearrangement joins TRBV5-8 to TRBJ1-4; the match to TRBD1 covers 7 bases. With V trimmed by 5 bases and J by 5 bases, 12 bases remained unmatched. This CDR3 spans 16 amino acids. Germline V lookup: CDR1 SGHTS, CDR2 YDEGEE. This CDR3 is CASRGGKIPRNEKLFF. DNA of the CDR3: TGTGCCAGCAGAGGGGGCAAGATCCCCCGAAATGAAAAACTGTTTTTT.